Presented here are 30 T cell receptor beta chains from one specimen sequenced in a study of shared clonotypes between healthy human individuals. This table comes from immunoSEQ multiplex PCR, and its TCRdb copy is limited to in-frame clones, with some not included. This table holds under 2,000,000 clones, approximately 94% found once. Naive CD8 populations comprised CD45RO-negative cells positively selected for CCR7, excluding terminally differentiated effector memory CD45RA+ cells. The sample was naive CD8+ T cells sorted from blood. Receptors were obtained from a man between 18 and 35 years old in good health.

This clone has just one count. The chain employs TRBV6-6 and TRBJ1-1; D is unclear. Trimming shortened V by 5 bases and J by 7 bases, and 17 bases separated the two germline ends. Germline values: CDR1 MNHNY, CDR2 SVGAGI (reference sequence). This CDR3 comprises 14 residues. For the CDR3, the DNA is TGTGCCAGCAGTCATACTATCGGACTGATTGAAGCTTTCTTT. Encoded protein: CASSHTIGLIEAFF.

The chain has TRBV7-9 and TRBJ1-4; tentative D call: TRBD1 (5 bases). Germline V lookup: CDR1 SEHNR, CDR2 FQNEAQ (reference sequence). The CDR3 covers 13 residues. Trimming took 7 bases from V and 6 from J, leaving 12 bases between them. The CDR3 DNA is TGTGCCAGCACTCCCGCGGGGGATGAAAAACTGTTTTTT. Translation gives CASTPAGDEKLFF.

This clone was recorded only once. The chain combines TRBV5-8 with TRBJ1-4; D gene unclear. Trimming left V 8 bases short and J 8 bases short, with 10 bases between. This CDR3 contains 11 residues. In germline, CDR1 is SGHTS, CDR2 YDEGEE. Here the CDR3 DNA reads TGTGCCAGAGACACCGGGGAAAAACTGTTTTTT. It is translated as CARDTGEKLFF.

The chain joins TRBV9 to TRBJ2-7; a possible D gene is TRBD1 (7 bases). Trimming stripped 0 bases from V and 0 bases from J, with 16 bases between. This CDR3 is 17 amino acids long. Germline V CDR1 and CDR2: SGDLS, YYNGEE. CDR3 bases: TGTGCCAGCAGCGTAGACGTCCAGGGGGGCGGCTCCTACGAGCAGTACTTC. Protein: CASSVDVQGGGSYEQYF.

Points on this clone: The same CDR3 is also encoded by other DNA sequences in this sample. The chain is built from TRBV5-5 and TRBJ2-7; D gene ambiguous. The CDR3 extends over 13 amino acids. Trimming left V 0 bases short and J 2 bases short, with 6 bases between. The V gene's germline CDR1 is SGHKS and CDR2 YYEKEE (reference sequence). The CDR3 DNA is TGTGCCAGCAGCTTGGCGGCCACCTACGAGCAGTACTTC. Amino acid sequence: CASSLAATYEQYF.

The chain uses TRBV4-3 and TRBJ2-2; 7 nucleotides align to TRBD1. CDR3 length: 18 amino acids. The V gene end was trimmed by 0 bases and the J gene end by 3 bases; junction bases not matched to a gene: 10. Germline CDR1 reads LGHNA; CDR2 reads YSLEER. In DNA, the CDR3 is TGCGCCAGCAGCCAAGAAGGACCCGGGACAGATTACACCGGGGAGCTGTTTTTT. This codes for CASSQEGPGTDYTGELFF.

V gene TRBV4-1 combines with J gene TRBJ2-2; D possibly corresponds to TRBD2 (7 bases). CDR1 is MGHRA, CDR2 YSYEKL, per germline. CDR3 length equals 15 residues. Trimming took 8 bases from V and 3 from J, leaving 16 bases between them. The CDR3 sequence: CASGPGGGYTGELFF. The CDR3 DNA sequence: TGCGCCAGCGGCCCGGGGGGCGGGTACACCGGGGAGCTGTTTTTT.

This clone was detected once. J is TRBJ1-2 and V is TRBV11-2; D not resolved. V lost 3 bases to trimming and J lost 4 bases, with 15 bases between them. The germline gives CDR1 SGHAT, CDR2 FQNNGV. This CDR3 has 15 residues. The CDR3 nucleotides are TGTGCCAGCAGCTTTGTAGCTGGGTTGGCCTATGGCTACACCTTC. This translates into CASSFVAGLAYGYTF.

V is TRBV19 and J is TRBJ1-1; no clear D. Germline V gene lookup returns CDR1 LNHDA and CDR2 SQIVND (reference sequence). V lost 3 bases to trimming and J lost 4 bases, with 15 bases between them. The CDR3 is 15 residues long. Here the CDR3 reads CASSIGPGYATEAFF. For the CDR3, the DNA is TGTGCCAGTAGTATTGGTCCGGGTTATGCCACTGAAGCTTTCTTT.

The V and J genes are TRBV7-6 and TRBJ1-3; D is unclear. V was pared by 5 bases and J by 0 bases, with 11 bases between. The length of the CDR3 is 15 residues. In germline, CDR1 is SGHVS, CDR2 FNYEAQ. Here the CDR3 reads CASSPEGSSGNTIYF. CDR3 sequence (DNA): TGTGCCAGCAGCCCCGAGGGTAGCTCTGGAAACACCATATATTTT.

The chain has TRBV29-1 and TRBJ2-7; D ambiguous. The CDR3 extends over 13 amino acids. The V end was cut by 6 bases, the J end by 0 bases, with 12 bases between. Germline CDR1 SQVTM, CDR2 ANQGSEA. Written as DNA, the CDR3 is TGCAGCGTGACCAGTTCGGGCTCCTACGAGCAGTACTTC. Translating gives CSVTSSGSYEQYF.

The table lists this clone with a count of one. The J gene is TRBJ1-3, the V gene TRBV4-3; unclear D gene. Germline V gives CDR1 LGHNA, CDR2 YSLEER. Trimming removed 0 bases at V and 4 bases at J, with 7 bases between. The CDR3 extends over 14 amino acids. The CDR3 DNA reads TGCGCCAGCAGCCAAGACTCTTTGGGAAACACCATATATTTT. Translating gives CASSQDSLGNTIYF.

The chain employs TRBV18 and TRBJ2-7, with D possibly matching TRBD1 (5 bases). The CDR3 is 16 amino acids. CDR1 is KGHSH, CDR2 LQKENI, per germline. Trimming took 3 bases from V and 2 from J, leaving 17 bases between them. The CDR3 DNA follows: TGTGCCAGCTCACCTGATGGCTCAAAAGGGGCCTACGAGCAGTACTTC. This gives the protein CASSPDGSKGAYEQYF.

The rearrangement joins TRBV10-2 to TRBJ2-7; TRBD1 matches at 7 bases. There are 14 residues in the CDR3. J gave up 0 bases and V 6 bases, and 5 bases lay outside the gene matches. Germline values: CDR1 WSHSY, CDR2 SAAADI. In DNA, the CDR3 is TGCGCCAGCAGAGAAGACAGGGACTCCTACGAGCAGTACTTC. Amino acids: CASREDRDSYEQYF.

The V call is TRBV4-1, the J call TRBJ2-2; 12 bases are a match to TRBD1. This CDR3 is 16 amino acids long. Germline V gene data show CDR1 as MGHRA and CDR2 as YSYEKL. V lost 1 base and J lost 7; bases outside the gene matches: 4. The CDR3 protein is CASSQVGTGGHGELFF. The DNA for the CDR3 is TGCGCCAGCAGCCAAGTAGGGACAGGGGGCCACGGGGAGCTGTTTTTT.

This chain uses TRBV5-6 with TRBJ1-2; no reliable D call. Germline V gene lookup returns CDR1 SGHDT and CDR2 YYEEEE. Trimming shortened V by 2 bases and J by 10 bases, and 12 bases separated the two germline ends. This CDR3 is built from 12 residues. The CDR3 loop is CASSFGGGVYTF. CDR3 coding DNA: TGTGCCAGCAGCTTCGGCGGTGGAGTCTACACCTTC.

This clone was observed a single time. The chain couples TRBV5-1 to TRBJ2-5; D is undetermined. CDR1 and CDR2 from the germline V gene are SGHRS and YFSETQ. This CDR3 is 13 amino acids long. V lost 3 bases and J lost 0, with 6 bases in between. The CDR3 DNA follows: TGCGCCAGCAGCTCTCCCGACCAAGAGACCCAGTACTTC. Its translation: CASSSPDQETQYF.

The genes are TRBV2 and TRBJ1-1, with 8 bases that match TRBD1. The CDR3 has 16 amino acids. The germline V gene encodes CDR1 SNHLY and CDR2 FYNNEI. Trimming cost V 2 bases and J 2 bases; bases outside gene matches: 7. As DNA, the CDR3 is TGTGCCAGCAGTGAATATGGACAGGGTCGAAACACTGAAGCTTTCTTT. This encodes CASSEYGQGRNTEAFF.

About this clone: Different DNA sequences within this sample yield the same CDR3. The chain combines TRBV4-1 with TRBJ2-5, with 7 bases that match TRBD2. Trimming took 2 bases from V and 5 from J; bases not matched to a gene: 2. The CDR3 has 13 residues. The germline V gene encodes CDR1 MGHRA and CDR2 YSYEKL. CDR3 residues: CASSQRGGETQYF. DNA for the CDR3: TGCGCCAGCAGCCAAAGGGGAGGGGAGACCCAGTACTTC.

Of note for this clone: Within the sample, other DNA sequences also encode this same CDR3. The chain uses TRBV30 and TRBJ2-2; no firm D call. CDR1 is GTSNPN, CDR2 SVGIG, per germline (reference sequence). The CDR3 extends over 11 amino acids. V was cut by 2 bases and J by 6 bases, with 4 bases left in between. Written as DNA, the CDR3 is TGTGCCTGGAGTTCCCCCGGGGAGCTGTTTTTT. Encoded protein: CAWSSPGELFF.

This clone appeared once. The CDR3 reads CSVASARASGRSTDTQYF. The CDR3 nucleotides are TGCAGCGTGGCTTCTGCGAGGGCTAGCGGGAGAAGCACAGATACGCAGTATTTT. The chain has TRBV29-1 and TRBJ2-3; 10 bases fit TRBD2. V lost 6 bases, J lost 0 bases, and 15 bases stayed unmatched. This CDR3 is 18 amino acids long. Germline V CDR1 and CDR2: SQVTM, ANQGSEA.

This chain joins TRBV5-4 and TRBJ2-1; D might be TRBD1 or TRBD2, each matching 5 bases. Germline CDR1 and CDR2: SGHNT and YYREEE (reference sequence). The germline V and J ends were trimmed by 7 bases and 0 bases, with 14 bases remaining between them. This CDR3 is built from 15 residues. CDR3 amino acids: CASLEGPSSYNEQFF. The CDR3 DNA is TGTGCCAGCCTCGAGGGACCCAGCTCCTACAATGAGCAGTTCTTC.

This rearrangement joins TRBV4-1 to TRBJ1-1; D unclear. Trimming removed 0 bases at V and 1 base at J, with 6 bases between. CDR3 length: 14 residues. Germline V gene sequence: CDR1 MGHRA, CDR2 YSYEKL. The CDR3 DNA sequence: TGCGCCAGCAGCCAAGATCTCGCGAACACTGAAGCTTTCTTT. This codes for CASSQDLANTEAFF.

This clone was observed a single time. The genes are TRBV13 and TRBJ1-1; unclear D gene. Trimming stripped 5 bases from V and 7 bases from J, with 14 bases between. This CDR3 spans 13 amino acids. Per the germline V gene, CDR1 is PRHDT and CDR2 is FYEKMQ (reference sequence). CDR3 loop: CASSPEADREAFF. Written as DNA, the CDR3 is TGTGCCAGCAGCCCAGAGGCGGATCGTGAAGCTTTCTTT.

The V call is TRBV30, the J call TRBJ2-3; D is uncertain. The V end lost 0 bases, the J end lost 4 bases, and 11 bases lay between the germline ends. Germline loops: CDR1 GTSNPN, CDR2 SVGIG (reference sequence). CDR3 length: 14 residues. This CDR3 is CAWSVGSAADTQYF. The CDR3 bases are TGTGCCTGGAGTGTAGGTTCCGCGGCAGATACGCAGTATTTT.

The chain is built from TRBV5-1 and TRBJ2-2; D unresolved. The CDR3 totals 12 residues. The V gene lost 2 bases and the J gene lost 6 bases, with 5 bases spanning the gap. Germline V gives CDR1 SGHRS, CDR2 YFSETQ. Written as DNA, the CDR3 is TGCGCCAGCAGCTTTGGTGCCGGGGAGCTGTTTTTT. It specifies CASSFGAGELFF.

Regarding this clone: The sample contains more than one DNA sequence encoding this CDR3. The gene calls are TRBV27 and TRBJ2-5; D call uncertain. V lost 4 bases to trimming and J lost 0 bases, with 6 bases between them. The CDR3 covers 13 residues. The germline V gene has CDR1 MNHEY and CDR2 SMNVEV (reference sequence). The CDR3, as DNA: TGTGCCAGCAGTTCTCAGTACCAAGAGACCCAGTACTTC. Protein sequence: CASSSQYQETQYF.

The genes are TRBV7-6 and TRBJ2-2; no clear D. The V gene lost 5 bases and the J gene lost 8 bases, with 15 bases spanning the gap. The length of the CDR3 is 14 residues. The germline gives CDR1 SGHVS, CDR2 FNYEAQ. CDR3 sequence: CASSPAWIEGELFF. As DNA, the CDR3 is TGTGCCAGCAGCCCAGCCTGGATCGAAGGGGAGCTGTTTTTT. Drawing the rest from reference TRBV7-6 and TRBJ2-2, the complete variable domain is GAGVSQSPRYKVTKRGQDVALRCDPISGHVSLYWYRQALGQGPEFLTYFNYEAQQDKSGLPNDRFSAERPEGSISTLTIQRTEQRDSAMYRCASSPAWIEGELFFGEGSRLTVL.

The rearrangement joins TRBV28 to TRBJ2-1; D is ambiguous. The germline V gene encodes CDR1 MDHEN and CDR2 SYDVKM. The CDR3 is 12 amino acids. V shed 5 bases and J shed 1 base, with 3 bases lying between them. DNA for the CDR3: TGTGCCAGCAGTGAGTCCTACAATGAGCAGTTCTTC. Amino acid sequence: CASSESYNEQFF.

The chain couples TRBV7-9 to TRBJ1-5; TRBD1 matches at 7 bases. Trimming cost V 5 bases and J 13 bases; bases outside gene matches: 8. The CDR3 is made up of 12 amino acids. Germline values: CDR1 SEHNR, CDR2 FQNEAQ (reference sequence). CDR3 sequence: CASSQPGQAQHF. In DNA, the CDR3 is TGTGCCAGCAGCCAACCCGGACAGGCACAGCATTTT.